This TCR beta chain was found in a study of identical twins. General observations from the study: In drawing conclusions, the study used cross-sectional statistical analysis and did not follow the same donors.

CDR3 length: 11 amino acids. V lost 4 bases and J lost 6, with 5 bases in between. Germline CDR1 SNHLY, CDR2 FYNNEI. This clonotype was seen at least ten times. Its antigen remains unidentified. A single record per CDR3 protein comes from TCRdb applying MiXCR to the 5' RACE reads. Of 1.5 million to 2 million distinct CDR3 sequences in the sample, 25% to 35% are singletons; the top ten hold more than 0.25%. This chain uses TRBV2 with TRBJ2-3, with D uncertain. Input material: cord blood. The source is a newborn girl in good health. The CDR3 coding sequence is TGTGCCAGCAGTGGTTTCGATACGCAGTATTTT. Amino acid sequence: CASSGFDTQYF. Full variable domain (remainder filled in from reference TRBV2 and TRBJ2-3): EPEVTQTPSHQVTQMGQEVILRCVPISNHLYFYWYRQILGQKVEFLVSFYNNEISEKSEIFDDQFSVERPDGSNFTLKIRSTKLEDSAMYFCASSGFDTQYFGPGTRLTVL.